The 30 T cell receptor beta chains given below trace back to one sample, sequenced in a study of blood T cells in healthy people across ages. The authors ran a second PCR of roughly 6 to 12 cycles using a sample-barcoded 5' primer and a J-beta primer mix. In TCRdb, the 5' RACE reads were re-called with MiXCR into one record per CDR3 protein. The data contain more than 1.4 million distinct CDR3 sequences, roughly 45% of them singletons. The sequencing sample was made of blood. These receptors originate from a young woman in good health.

The CDR3: CASSQNQGSSSYNEQYF. For the CDR3, the DNA is TGTGCCAGCAGCCAGAATCAGGGGTCAAGCTCCTACAATGAGCAGTACTTC. V gene TRBV7-6 combines with J gene TRBJ2-7; tentative D call: TRBD1 (6 bases). CDR1 and CDR2 from the germline V gene are SGHVS and FNYEAQ. The V end was cut by 5 bases, the J end by 7 bases, with 27 bases between. The CDR3 length is 17 residues.

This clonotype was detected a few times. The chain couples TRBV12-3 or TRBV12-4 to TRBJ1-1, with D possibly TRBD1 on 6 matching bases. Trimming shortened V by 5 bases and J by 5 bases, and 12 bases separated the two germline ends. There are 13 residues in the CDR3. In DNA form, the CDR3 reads TGTGCCAGCAGTCTATCAGGGGTTACTGAAGCTTTCTTT. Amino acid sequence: CASSLSGVTEAFF.

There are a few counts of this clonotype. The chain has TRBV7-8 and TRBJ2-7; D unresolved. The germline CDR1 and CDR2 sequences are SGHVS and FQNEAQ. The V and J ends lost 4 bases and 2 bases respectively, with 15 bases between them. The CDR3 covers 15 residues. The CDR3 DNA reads TGTGCCAGCAGCTCGGACCCGGGTCTTACCTACGAGCAGTACTTC. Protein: CASSSDPGLTYEQYF.

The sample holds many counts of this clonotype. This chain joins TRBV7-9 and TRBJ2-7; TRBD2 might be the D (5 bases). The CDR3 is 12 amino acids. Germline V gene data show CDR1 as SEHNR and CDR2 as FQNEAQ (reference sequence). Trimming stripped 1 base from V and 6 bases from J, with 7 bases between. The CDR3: CASSLGRCEQYF. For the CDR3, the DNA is TGTGCCAGCAGCTTAGGGAGGTGCGAGCAGTACTTC.

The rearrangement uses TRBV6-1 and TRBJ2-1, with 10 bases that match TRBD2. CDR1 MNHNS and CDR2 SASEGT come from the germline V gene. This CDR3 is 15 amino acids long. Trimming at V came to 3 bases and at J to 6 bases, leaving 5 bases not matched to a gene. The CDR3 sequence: CASSEERGGFNEQFF. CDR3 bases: TGTGCCAGCAGTGAGGAGCGGGGGGGGTTCAATGAGCAGTTCTTC.

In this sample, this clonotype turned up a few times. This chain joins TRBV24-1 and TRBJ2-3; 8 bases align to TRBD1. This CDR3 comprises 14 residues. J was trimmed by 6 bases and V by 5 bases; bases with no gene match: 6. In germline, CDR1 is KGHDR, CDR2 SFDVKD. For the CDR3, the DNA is TGTGCCACCAGTGTTTCAGGGGGCCTCGATACGCAGTATTTT. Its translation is CATSVSGGLDTQYF.

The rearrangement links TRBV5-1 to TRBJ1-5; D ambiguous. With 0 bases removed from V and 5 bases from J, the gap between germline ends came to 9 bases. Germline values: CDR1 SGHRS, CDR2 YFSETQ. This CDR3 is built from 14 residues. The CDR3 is CASSLDGWDQPQHF. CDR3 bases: TGCGCCAGCAGCTTGGATGGGTGGGATCAGCCCCAGCATTTT. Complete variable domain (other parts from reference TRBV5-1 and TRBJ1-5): KAGVTQTPRYLIKTRGQQVTLSCSPISGHRSVSWYQQTPGQGLQFLFEYFSETQRNKGNFPGRFSGRQFSNSRSEMNVSTLELGDSALYLCASSLDGWDQPQHFGDGTRLSIL.

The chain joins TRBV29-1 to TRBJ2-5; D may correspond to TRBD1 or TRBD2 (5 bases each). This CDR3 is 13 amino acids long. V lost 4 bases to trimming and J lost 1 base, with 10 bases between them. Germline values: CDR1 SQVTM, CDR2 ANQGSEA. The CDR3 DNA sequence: TGCAGCGTTGCCATGGGGACCCAAGAGACCCAGTACTTC. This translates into CSVAMGTQETQYF.

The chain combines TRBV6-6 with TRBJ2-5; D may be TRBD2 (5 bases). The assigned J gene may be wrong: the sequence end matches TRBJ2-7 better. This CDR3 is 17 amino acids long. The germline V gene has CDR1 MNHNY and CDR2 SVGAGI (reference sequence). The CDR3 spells CASSFLGHRDLVYEQYF. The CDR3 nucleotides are TGTGCCAGCAGCTTTCTCGGGCACCGGGATTTGGTCTACGAGCAGTACTTC.

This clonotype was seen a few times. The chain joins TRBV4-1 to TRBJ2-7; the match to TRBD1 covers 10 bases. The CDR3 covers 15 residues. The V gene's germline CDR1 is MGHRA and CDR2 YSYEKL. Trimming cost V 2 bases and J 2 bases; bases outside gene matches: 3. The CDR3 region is CASSQKTGGPYEQYF. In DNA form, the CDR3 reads TGCGCCAGCAGCCAAAAGACAGGGGGCCCCTACGAGCAGTACTTC.

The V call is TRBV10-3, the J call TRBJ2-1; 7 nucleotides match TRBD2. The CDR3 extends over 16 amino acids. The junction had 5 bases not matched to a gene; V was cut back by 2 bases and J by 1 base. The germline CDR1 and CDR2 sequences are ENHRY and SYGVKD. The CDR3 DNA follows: TGTGCCATCAGTGAGGGGCTCGGGGGGTCCTACAATGAGCAGTTCTTC. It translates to CAISEGLGGSYNEQFF.

CDR3 protein: CSAPGDYGYTF. The CDR3, as DNA: TGCAGTGCTCCAGGGGACTATGGCTACACCTTC. This rearrangement joins TRBV20-1 to TRBJ1-2; the D gene is possibly TRBD1 (6 bases). CDR3 length: 11 amino acids. Trimming shortened V by 5 bases and J by 3 bases, and 7 bases separated the two germline ends. From germline, CDR1 is DFQATT and CDR2 SNEGSKA (reference sequence).

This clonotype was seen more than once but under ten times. CDR3 DNA sequence: TGTGCCAGCAGCCCGGGGGACAGACTTCAGTACTATGGCTACACCTTC. This encodes CASSPGDRLQYYGYTF. The chain uses TRBV7-2 and TRBJ1-2; TRBD1 matches at 7 bases. Germline V CDR1 and CDR2: SGHTA, FQGNSA. Germline trimming cut 5 bases from V and 3 bases from J; bases unmatched to any gene: 12. The CDR3 loop spans 16 amino acids.

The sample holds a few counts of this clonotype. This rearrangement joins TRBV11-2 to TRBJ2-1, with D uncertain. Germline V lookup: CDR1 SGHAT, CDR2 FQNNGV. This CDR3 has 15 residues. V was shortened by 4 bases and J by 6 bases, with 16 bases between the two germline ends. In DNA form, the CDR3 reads TGTGCCAGCAGCTGGGGAACCGGGTCAACCAATGAGCAGTTCTTC. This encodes CASSWGTGSTNEQFF.

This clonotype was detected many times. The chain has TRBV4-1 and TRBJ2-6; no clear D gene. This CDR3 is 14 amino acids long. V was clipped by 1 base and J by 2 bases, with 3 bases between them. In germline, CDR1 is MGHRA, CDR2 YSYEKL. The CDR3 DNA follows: TGCGCCAGCAGCCAAGTAACTGGGGCCAACGTCCTGACTTTC. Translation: CASSQVTGANVLTF.

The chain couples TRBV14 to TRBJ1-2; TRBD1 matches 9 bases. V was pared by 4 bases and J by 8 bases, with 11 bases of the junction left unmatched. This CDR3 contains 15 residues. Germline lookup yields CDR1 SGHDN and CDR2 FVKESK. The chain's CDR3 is CASSLVGTGPRGYTF. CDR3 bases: TGTGCCAGCAGCCTAGTGGGGACAGGGCCTCGAGGCTACACCTTC.

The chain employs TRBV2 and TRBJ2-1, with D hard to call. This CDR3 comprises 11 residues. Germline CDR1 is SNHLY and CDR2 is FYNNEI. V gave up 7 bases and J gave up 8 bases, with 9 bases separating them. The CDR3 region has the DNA TGTGCCAGCACCGCCATATATGAGCAGTTCTTC. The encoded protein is CASTAIYEQFF.

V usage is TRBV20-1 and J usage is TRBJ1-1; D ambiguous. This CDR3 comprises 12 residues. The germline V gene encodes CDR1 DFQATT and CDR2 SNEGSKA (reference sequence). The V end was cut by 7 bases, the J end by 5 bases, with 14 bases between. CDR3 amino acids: CSVPGSTTEAFF. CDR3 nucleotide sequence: TGCAGTGTCCCAGGTTCCACAACTGAAGCTTTCTTT.

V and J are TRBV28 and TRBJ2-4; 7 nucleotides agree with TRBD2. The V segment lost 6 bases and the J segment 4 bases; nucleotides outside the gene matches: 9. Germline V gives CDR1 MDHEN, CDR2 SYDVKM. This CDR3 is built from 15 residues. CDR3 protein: CASSDPGGAKNIQYF. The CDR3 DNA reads TGTGCCAGCAGCGATCCGGGAGGAGCAAAAAACATTCAGTACTTC.

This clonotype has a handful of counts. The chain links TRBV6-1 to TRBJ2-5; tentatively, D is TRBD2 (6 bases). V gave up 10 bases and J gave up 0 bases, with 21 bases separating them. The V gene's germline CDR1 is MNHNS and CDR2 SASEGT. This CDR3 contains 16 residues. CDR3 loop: CATKRVGGGNQETQYF. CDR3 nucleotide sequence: TGTGCCACCAAACGAGTAGGTGGCGGGAACCAAGAGACCCAGTACTTC.

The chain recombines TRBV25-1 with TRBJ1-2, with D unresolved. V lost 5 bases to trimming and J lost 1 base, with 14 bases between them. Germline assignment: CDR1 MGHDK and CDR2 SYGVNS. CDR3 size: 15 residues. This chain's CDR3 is CASSWVRGLNYGYTF. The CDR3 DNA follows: TGTGCCAGCAGTTGGGTGCGAGGCCTTAACTATGGCTACACCTTC.

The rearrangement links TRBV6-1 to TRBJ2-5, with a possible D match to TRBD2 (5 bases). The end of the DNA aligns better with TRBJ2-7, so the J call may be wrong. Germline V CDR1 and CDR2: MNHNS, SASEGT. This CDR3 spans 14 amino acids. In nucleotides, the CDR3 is TGTGCCGGAGGCTTGTCCAATCCCGAATACGAGCAGTACTTC. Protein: CAGGLSNPEYEQYF.

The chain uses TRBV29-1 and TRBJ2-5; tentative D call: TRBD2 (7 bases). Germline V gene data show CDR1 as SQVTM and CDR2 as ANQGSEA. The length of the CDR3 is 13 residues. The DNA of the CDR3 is TGCACCGTGAGTCGGGGGGCGGGAGAGACCCAGTACTTC. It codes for CTVSRGAGETQYF.

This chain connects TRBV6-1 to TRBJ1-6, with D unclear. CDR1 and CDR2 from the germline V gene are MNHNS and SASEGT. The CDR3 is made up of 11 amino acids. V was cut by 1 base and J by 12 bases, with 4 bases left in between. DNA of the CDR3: TGTGCCAGCAGTGAAGAAAAACCCCTCCACTTT. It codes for CASSEEKPLHF.

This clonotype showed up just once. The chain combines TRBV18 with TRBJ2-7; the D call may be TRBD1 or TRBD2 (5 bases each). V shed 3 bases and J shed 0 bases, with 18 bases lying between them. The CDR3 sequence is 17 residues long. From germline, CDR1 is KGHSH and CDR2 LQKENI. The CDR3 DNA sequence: TGTGCCAGCTCACCGATCCGGGGCAGGGCCTCCTCCTACGAGCAGTACTTC. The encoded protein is CASSPIRGRASSYEQYF.

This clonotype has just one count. CDR3 DNA sequence: TGTGCCAGCAGTTCCCTCGGGCGTTACGGAGGGCACAATGAGCAGTTCTTC. Protein: CASSSLGRYGGHNEQFF. This chain connects TRBV6-6 to TRBJ2-1, with D perhaps matching TRBD2 (6 bases). The length of the CDR3 is 17 residues. The germline CDR1 and CDR2 sequences are MNHNY and SVGAGI (reference sequence). Trimming shortened V by 4 bases and J by 5 bases, and 21 bases separated the two germline ends.

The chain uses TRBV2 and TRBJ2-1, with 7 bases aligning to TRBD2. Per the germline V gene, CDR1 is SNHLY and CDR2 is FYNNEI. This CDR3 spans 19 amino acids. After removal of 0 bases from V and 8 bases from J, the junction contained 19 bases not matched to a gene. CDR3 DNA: TGTGCCAGCAGTGAAGCCTCTCAAATGAGCGGGGAAACGGACGATGAGCAGTTCTTC. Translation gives CASSEASQMSGETDDEQFF.

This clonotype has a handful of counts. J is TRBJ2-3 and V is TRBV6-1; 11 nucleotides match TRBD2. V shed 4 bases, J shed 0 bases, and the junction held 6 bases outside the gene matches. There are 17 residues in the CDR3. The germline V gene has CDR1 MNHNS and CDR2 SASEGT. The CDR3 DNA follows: TGTGCCAGCAGTGGGCTAGCGGGAGGTACTAGCACAGATACGCAGTATTTT. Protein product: CASSGLAGGTSTDTQYF.

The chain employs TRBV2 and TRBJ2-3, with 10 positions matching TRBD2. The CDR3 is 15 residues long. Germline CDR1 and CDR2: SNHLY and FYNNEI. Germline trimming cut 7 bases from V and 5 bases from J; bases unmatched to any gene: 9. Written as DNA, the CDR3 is TGTGCCAGCAAAAGCGGGGGGGCAGGTCAAGATACGCAGTATTTT. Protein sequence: CASKSGGAGQDTQYF.

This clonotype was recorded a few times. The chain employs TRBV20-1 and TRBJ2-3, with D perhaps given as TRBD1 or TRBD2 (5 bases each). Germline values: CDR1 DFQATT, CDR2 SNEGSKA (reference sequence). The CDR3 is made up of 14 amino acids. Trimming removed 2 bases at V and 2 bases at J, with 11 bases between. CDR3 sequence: CSARPNGATDTQYF. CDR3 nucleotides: TGCAGTGCTAGACCCAACGGGGCCACAGATACGCAGTATTTT.